Listed here are 17 T cell receptor beta chains from one sample, sequenced in a study of blood T cell repertoires in COVID-19. This table comes from immunoSEQ multiplex PCR, and its TCRdb copy is limited to in-frame clones, with some not included. The repertoire holds 150,000 to 200,000 clones, more than 85% seen once, with roughly 7.3% in the top ten. The sample consisted of peripheral blood. Every receptor here comes from a woman of 80 years or more in a cohort sampled during active or convalescent COVID-19.

The chain has TRBV19 and TRBJ2-7; 12 nucleotides agree with TRBD1. This CDR3 has 15 amino acids. V lost 3 bases and J lost 5; bases outside the gene matches: 5. Germline CDR1 is LNHDA and CDR2 is SQIVND (reference sequence). The CDR3 DNA follows: TGTGCCAGTAGTATTACCGGGACAGGGGGCAACGAGCAGTACTTC. It encodes CASSITGTGGNEQYF.

V gene TRBV5-6 combines with J gene TRBJ1-2; TRBD1 might be the D (5 bases). Germline V gene sequence: CDR1 SGHDT, CDR2 YYEEEE. This CDR3 contains 14 residues. Trimming left V 1 base short and J 4 bases short, with 11 bases between. CDR3 loop: CASSLRTTGYGYTF. The CDR3 coding sequence is TGTGCCAGCAGCTTGCGGACAACCGGCTATGGCTACACCTTC.

J is TRBJ1-1 and V is TRBV5-1; the D gene is possibly TRBD1 (5 bases). The CDR3 consists of 15 residues. Trimming took off 4 bases at V and 3 bases at J, with 16 bases between the two ends. Germline assignment: CDR1 SGHRS and CDR2 YFSETQ. CDR3 amino acids: CASSRGVQADTEAFF. CDR3 in DNA: TGCGCCAGCAGCCGGGGGGTTCAGGCGGACACTGAAGCTTTCTTT.

The genes are TRBV28 and TRBJ1-1; D unresolved. CDR1 and CDR2 (germline): MDHEN, SYDVKM. The CDR3 runs 13 residues. V was clipped by 7 bases and J by 3 bases, with 12 bases between them. CDR3 sequence reads: CASTSHADTEAFF. As DNA, the CDR3 is TGTGCCAGCACCTCCCACGCGGACACTGAAGCTTTCTTT. Drawing the rest from reference TRBV28 and TRBJ1-1, the complete variable domain is DVKVTQSSRYLVKRTGEKVFLECVQDMDHENMFWYRQDPGLGLRLIYFSYDVKMKEKGDIPEGYSVSREKKERFSLILESASTNQTSMYLCASTSHADTEAFFGQGTRLTVV.

The V and J genes are TRBV24-1 and TRBJ1-1; tentatively, D is TRBD1 (6 bases). CDR1 and CDR2 from the germline V gene are KGHDR and SFDVKD. The CDR3 sequence is 13 residues long. V lost 5 bases and J 1 base, leaving 7 bases between the germline ends. The CDR3 spells CATSGTENTEAFF. CDR3 DNA: TGTGCCACCAGTGGGACAGAGAACACTGAAGCTTTCTTT.

The V call is TRBV25-1, the J call TRBJ1-2, with D perhaps TRBD1 (6 bases). The ends were cut back, 2 bases at V and 4 bases at J, with 11 bases in the middle. Germline lookup yields CDR1 MGHDK and CDR2 SYGVNS. The CDR3 consists of 14 residues. DNA of the CDR3: TGTGCCAGCAGTGAACTACAGGGCCCCTATGGCTACACCTTC. It is translated as CASSELQGPYGYTF.

The chain has TRBV30 and TRBJ1-1, with 8 bases lining up with TRBD1. This CDR3 region has 19 residues. Germline CDR1 reads GTSNPN; CDR2 reads SVGIG (reference sequence). The trim removed 3 bases at V and 0 bases at J, leaving 18 bases unmatched. The CDR3, as DNA: TGTGCCTGGAGGGATTTAAGGACAGGGCTAAACTTAATGAACACTGAAGCTTTCTTT. Its translation is CAWRDLRTGLNLMNTEAFF.

This chain links TRBV6-5 with TRBJ1-6; D is unresolved. CDR3 length: 13 residues. V was trimmed by 7 bases and J by 8 bases, leaving 12 bases between them. Looked up from germline, CDR1 is MNHEY and CDR2 is SVGAGI. The CDR3 loop is CASKSSLDSPLHF. The CDR3 DNA follows: TGTGCCAGCAAATCCTCTCTTGATTCACCCCTCCACTTT.

The rearrangement joins TRBV11-2 to TRBJ2-1, with D maybe TRBD2 (6 bases). The CDR3 totals 14 residues. Trimming removed 0 bases from V and 9 bases from J, with 12 bases in between. Germline V lookup: CDR1 SGHAT, CDR2 FQNNGV. This chain's CDR3 is CASSLDVVGGEQFF. The CDR3 nucleotides read TGTGCCAGCAGCTTAGACGTCGTGGGGGGTGAGCAGTTCTTC.

V is TRBV11-3 and J is TRBJ2-7; D gene unclear. The germline V and J ends were trimmed by 4 bases and 7 bases, with 8 bases remaining between them. This CDR3 spans 11 amino acids. Germline loops: CDR1 SGHNT, CDR2 YENEEA. This CDR3 is CASSSLREQYF. In DNA form, the CDR3 reads TGTGCCAGCAGCTCCCTCCGGGAGCAGTACTTC.

The chain employs TRBV5-1 and TRBJ2-1; weak D call: TRBD2 (5 bases). This CDR3 has 14 amino acids. CDR1 and CDR2 from the germline V gene are SGHRS and YFSETQ. V lost 3 bases and J 11 bases, leaving 18 bases between the germline ends. CDR3 protein: CASSWVLAEVKQFF. In nucleotides, the CDR3 is TGCGCCAGCAGCTGGGTTTTGGCGGAGGTAAAGCAGTTCTTC.

The genes are TRBV7-9 and TRBJ2-5, with D possibly TRBD1 on 6 matching bases. Trimming stripped 0 bases from V and 4 bases from J, with 12 bases between. Germline CDR1 and CDR2: SEHNR and FQNEAQ (reference sequence). The CDR3 has 15 amino acids. For the CDR3, the DNA is TGTGCCAGCAGCTTAGCCCCTGTAGGGGGAGAGACCCAGTACTTC. Amino acids: CASSLAPVGGETQYF.

This clone has only a few counts. The chain combines TRBV6-6 with TRBJ1-2; D gene unclear. The CDR3 runs to 13 residues. The germline V gene has CDR1 MNHNY and CDR2 SVGAGI (reference sequence). V lost 6 bases and J lost 7, with 15 bases in between. In nucleotides, the CDR3 is TGTGCCAGCAGGATACTTATAAGTCCTGGCTACACCTTC. Protein: CASRILISPGYTF.

CDR3 sequence: CASSLAGGQETQYF. The CDR3 DNA sequence: TGTGCCAGCAGCTTAGCGGGGGGACAAGAGACCCAGTACTTC. The chain links TRBV5-4 to TRBJ2-5, with 9 bases that match TRBD2. The CDR3 covers 14 residues. Germline V lookup: CDR1 SGHNT, CDR2 YYREEE (reference sequence). V shed 2 bases, J shed 2 bases, and the junction held 1 base outside the gene matches.

The chain couples TRBV30 to TRBJ1-2; D gene unclear. The CDR3 sequence is 11 residues long. Trimming shortened V by 3 bases and J by 5 bases, and 7 bases separated the two germline ends. The germline gives CDR1 GTSNPN, CDR2 SVGIG (reference sequence). The CDR3 protein is CAWSPVYGYTF. The CDR3 nucleotides are TGTGCCTGGAGCCCCGTTTATGGCTACACCTTC.

The chain recombines TRBV7-2 with TRBJ2-1; tentatively, D is TRBD2 (6 bases). V lost 5 bases, J lost 2 bases, and 13 bases lay in between. The CDR3 covers 15 residues. The germline V gene has CDR1 SGHTA and CDR2 FQGNSA. CDR3 protein: CASSPEGGTYNEQFF. The DNA of the CDR3 is TGTGCCAGCAGCCCCGAGGGAGGAACCTACAATGAGCAGTTCTTC.

The J gene is TRBJ1-3, the V gene TRBV7-2; D is undetermined. CDR1 and CDR2 from the germline V gene are SGHTA and FQGNSA. This CDR3 contains 13 residues. V was trimmed by 5 bases and J by 8 bases, leaving 13 bases between them. CDR3 region: CASSPNPGDTIYF. The CDR3 DNA sequence: TGTGCCAGCAGCCCAAATCCCGGGGACACCATATATTTT.